The clone carrying this T cell receptor beta chain was observed many times. This sample is part of a study of CD8 T cells in ankylosing spondylitis. Germline CDR1 reads SEHNR; CDR2 reads FQNEAQ (reference sequence). The V and J ends lost 5 bases and 2 bases respectively, with 14 bases between them. The CDR3 sequence is 15 residues long. TCRdb reprocessed the 5' RACE reads via MiXCR and lists one record per CDR3 protein. The table has more than 150,000 distinct CDR3 sequences, around a sixth seen once. The source of this sequence is a male donor between 5 and 29 years old with ankylosing spondylitis or in good health (not recorded which). The chain employs TRBV7-9 and TRBJ2-3; the D gene is possibly TRBD1 (6 bases). Sequencing was done on a sample of blood, either unsorted or a sorted T cell fraction (not recorded which). CDR3 amino acids: CASSPGQLLTDTQYF. The CDR3 bases are TGTGCCAGCAGCCCCGGACAGCTCCTCACAGATACGCAGTATTTT.